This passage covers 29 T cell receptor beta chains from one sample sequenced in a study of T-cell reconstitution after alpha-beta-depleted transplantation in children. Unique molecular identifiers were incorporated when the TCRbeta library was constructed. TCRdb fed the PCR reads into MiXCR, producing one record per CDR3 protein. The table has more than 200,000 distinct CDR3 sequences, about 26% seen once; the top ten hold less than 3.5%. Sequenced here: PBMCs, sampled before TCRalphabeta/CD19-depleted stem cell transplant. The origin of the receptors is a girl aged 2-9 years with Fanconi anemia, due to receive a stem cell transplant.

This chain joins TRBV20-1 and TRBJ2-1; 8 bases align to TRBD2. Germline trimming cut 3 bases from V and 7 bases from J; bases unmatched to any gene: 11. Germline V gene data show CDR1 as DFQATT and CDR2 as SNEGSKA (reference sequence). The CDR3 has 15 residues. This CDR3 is CSASGGLAGWNEQFF. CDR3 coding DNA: TGCAGTGCTAGCGGCGGACTAGCAGGGTGGAATGAGCAGTTCTTC.

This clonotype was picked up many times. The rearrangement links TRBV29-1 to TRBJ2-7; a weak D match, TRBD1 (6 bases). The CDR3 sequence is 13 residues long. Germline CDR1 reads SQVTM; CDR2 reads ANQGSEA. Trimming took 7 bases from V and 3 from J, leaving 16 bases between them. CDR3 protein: CSAYTDRYYEQYF. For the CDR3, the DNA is TGCAGCGCTTATACCGACAGGTACTACGAGCAGTACTTC.

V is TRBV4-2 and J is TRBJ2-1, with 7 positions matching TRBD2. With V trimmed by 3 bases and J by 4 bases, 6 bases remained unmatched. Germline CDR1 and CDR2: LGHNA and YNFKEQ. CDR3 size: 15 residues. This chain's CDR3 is CASSHDTSAYNEQFF. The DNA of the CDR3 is TGTGCCAGCAGCCATGACACTAGCGCGTACAATGAGCAGTTCTTC.

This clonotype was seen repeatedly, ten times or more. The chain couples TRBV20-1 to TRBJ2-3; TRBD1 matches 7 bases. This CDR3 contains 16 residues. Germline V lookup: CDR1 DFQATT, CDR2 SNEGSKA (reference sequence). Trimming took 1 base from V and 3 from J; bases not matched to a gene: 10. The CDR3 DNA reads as TGCAGTGCTAGAGGCGCGACAGGGCGTAGTACAGATACGCAGTATTTT. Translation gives CSARGATGRSTDTQYF.

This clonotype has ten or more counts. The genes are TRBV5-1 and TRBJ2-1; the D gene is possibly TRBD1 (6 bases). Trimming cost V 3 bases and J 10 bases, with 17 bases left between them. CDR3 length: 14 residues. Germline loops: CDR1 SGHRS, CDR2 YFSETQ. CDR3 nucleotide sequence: TGCGCCAGCAGCTCCGCACTAGGACAGCACGAGCAGTTCTTC. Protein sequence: CASSSALGQHEQFF.

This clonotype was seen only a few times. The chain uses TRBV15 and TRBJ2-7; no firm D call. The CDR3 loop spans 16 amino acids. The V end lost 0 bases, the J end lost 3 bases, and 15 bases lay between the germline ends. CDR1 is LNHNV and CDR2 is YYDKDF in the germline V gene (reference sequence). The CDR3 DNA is TGTGCCACCAGCAGAGATTTGATTCTCCCGCGCTACGAGCAGTACTTC. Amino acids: CATSRDLILPRYEQYF.

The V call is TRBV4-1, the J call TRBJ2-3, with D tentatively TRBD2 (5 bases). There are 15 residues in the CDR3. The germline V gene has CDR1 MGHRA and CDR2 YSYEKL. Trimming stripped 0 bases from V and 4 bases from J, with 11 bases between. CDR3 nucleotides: TGCGCCAGCAGCCAAGACCCTCCGGGGTCAGATACGCAGTATTTT. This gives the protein CASSQDPPGSDTQYF.

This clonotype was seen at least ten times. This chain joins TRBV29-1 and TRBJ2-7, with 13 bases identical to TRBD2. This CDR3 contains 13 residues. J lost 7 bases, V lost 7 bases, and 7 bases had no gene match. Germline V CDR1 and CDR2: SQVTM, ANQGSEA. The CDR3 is CSARTSGSYEQYF. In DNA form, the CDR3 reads TGCAGCGCGAGGACTAGCGGGAGTTATGAGCAGTACTTC.

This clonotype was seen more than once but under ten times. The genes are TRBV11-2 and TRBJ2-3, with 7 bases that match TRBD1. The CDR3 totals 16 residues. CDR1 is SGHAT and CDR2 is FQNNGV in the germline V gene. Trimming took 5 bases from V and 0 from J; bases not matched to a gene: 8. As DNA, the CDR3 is TGTGCCAGCAGCCTGCCAGGGGGACCTAGCACAGATACGCAGTATTTT. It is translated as CASSLPGGPSTDTQYF.

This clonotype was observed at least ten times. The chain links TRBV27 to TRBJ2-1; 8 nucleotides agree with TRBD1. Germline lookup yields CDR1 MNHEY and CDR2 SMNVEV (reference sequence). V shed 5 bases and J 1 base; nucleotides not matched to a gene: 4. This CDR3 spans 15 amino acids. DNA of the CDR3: TGTGCCAGCAGTGGGGGGACAGGTTCCTACAATGAGCAGTTCTTC. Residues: CASSGGTGSYNEQFF.

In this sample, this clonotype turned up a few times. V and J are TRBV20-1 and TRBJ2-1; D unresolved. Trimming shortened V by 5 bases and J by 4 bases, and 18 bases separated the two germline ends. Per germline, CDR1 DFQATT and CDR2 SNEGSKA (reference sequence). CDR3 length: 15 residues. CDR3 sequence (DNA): TGCAGTGCTTCTTTGAGCCAGCTTACGTACAATGAGCAGTTCTTC. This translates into CSASLSQLTYNEQFF.

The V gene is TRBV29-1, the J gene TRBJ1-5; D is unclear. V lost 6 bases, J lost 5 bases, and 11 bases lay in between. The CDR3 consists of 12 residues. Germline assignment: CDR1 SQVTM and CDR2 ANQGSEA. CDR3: CSVTDPDQPQHF. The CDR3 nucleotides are TGCAGCGTGACGGATCCCGATCAGCCCCAGCATTTT.

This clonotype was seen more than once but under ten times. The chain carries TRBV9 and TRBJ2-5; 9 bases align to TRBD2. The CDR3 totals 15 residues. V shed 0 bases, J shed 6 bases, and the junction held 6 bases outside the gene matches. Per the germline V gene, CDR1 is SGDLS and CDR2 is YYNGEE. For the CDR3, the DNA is TGTGCCAGCAGCGTAGCGGCTAGCGGGATACAGACCCAGTACTTC. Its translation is CASSVAASGIQTQYF.

CDR3 loop: CASSSGAWGYEQYF. In DNA, the CDR3 is TGTGCCAGCAGCTCCGGGGCCTGGGGCTACGAGCAGTACTTC. The chain recombines TRBV7-9 with TRBJ2-7; D could derive from TRBD1 or TRBD2 (5 bases each). V gave up 4 bases and J gave up 3 bases, with 13 bases separating them. The CDR3 spans 14 residues. The germline gives CDR1 SEHNR, CDR2 FQNEAQ (reference sequence).

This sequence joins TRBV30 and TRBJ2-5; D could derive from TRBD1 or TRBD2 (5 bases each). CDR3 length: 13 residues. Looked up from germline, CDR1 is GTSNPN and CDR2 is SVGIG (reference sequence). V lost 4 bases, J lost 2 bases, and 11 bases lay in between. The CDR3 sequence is CAWNGAVQETQYF. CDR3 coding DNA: TGTGCCTGGAACGGGGCAGTACAAGAGACCCAGTACTTC. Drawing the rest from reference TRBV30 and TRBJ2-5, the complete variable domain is SQTIHQWPATLVQPVGSPLSLECTVEGTSNPNLYWYRQAAGRGLQLLFYSVGIGQISSEVPQNLSASRPQDRQFILSSKKLLLSDSGFYLCAWNGAVQETQYFGPGTRLLVL.

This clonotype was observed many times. CDR3 DNA: TGTGCCAGCAGCCAAACCGGGTCCCTCTCTGGGGCCAACGTCCTGACTTTC. Its translation: CASSQTGSLSGANVLTF. V and J are TRBV4-2 and TRBJ2-6, with unresolved D. The CDR3 has 17 amino acids. Germline CDR1 reads LGHNA; CDR2 reads YNFKEQ. Trimming shortened V by 2 bases and J by 0 bases, and 11 bases separated the two germline ends.

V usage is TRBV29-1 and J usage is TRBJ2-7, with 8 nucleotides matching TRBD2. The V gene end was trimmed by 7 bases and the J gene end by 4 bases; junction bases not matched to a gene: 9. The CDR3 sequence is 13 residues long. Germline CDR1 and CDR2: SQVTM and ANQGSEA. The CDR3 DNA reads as TGCAGCGCCCGGGGACTAGGAGGATACGAGCAGTACTTC. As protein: CSARGLGGYEQYF.

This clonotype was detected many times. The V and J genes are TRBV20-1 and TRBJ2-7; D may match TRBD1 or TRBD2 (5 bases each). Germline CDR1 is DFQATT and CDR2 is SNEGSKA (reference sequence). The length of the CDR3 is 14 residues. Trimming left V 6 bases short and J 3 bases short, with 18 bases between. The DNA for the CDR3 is TGCAGTGCAAGTTACTCCGGGACCTACTACGAGCAGTACTTC. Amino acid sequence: CSASYSGTYYEQYF.

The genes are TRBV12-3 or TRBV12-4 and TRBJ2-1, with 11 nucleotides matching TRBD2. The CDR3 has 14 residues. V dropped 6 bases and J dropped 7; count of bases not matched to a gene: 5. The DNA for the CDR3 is TGTGCCAGCAGGGGACTAGCGGAGCGTAATGAGCAGTTCTTC. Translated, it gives CASRGLAERNEQFF.

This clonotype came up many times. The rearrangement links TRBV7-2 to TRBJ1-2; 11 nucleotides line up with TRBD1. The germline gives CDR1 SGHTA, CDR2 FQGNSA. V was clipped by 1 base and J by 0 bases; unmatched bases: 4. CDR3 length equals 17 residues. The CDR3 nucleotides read TGTGCCAGCAGCTTAGGGACAGGGGGCGCAGCTAACTATGGCTACACCTTC. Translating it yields CASSLGTGGAANYGYTF.

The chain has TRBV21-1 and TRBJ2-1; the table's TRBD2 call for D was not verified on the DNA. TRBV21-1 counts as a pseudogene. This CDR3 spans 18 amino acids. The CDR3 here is CASSKVEAGGYSYNEQFF. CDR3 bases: TGTGCCAGCAGCAAAGTAGAAGCGGGGGGGTATTCCTACAATGAGCAGTTCTTC.

The CDR3 DNA reads TGTGCCAGCAGCGGACTAGCGCCCGATTCGAACACCGGGGAGCTGTTTTTT. This translates into CASSGLAPDSNTGELFF. The chain is built from TRBV9 and TRBJ2-2; TRBD2 matches at 8 bases. V lost 3 bases and J lost 0; bases outside the gene matches: 7. The germline gives CDR1 SGDLS, CDR2 YYNGEE. The CDR3 runs 17 residues.

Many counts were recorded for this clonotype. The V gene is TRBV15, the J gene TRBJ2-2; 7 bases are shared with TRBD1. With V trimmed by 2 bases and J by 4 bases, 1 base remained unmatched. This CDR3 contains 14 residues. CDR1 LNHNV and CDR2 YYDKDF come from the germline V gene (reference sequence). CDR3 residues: CATSRWTGTGELFF. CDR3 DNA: TGTGCCACCAGCAGATGGACAGGCACCGGGGAGCTGTTTTTT.

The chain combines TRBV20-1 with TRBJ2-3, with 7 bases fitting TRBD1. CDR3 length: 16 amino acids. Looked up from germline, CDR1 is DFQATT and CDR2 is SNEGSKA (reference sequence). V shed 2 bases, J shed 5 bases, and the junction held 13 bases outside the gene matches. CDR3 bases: TGCAGTGCTAGAAGGGGGATTCCATCAGGGGGAGATACGCAGTATTTT. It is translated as CSARRGIPSGGDTQYF.

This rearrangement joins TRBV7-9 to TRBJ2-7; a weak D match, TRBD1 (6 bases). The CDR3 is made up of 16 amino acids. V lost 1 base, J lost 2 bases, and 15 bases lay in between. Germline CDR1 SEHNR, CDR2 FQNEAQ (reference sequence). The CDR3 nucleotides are TGTGCCAGCAGCTTAGTATCTGCGACAGGAGCCTACGAGCAGTACTTC. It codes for CASSLVSATGAYEQYF. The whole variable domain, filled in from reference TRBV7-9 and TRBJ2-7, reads DTGVSQNPRHKITKRGQNVTFRCDPISEHNRLYWYRQTLGQGPEFLTYFQNEAQLEKSRLLSDRFSAERPKGSFSTLEIQRTEQGDSAMYLCASSLVSATGAYEQYFGPGTRLTVT.

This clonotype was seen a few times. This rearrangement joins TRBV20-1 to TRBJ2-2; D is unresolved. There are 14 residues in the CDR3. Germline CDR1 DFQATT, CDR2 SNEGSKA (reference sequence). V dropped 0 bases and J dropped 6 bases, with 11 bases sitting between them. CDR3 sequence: CSARDNPPPGELFF. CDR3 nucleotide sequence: TGCAGTGCTAGAGATAACCCTCCCCCCGGGGAGCTGTTTTTT.

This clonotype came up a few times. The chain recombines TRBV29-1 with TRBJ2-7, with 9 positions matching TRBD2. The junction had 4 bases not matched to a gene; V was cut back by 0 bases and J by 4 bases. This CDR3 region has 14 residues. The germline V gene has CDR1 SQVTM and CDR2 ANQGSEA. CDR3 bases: TGCAGCGTTGAAGATAGCGGGAGCTCTTACGAGCAGTACTTC. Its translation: CSVEDSGSSYEQYF.

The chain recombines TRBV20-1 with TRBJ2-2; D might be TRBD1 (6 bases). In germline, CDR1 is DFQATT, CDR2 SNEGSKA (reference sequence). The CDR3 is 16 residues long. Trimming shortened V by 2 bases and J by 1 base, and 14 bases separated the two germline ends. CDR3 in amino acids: CSARPLDRLNTGELFF. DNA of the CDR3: TGCAGTGCTAGACCACTCGACAGGCTGAACACCGGGGAGCTGTTTTTT.

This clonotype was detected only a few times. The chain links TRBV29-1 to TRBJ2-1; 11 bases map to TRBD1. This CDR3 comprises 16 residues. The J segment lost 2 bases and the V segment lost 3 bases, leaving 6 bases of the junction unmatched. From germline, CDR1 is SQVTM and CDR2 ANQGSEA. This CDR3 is CSVEDRGRLAYNEQFF. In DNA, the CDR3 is TGCAGCGTTGAGGACAGGGGGCGGTTGGCCTACAATGAGCAGTTCTTC.